This record concerns one T cell receptor (beta chain) sequence. V shed 0 bases, J shed 8 bases, and the junction held 12 bases outside the gene matches. The CDR3 has 18 residues. Germline V CDR1 and CDR2: SGHDN, FVKESK. This specimen comes from a study of blood T cell repertoires in COVID-19. On the study more broadly: The study drew acute and convalescent COVID-19 samples from the United States, Italy and Spain. Sources were T cells, B-cell-depleted T cells, or PBMCs; the material itself was cDNA or gDNA.

Seattle patient enrollment occurred during active infection, with longitudinal follow-up thereafter. Per the original data handling: Scientists estimated how many nucleated cells there were by amplifying reference gene primers. Measured with immunoSEQ multiplex PCR; TCRdb has only the in-frame clones, and not every one. That table furnishes V, J and clone size, whereas the DNA furnished D and trimming. The profile covers roughly 390,000 clones, with 70% to 90% appearing a single time and around 9.3% taken by the ten largest. The sequence came from a woman in her 30s with COVID-19, enrolled during active disease. Sequenced input: peripheral blood. V and J are TRBV14 and TRBJ2-3, with TRBD2 matching 12 bases. The CDR3 reads CASSQDRRRLAGAVTQYF. DNA for the CDR3: TGTGCCAGCAGCCAAGATAGGCGGCGACTAGCGGGAGCCGTTACGCAGTATTTT.